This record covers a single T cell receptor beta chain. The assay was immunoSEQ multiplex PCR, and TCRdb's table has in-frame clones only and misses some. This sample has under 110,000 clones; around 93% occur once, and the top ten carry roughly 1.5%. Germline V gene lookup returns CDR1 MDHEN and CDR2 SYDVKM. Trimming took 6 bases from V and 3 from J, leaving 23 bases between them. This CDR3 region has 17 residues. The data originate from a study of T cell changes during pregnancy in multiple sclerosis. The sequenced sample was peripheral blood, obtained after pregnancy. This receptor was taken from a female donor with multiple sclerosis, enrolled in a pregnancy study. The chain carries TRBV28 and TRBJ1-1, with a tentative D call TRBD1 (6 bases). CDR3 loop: CASSLGWGGLPHTEAFF. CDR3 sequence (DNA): TGTGCCAGCAGCCTCGGTTGGGGGGGCTTACCCCACACTGAAGCTTTCTTT.